The T cell receptor beta chain under discussion was sequenced for a study of blood T cell repertoires in COVID-19. Turning to the study itself: Sources were T cells, B-cell-depleted T cells, or PBMCs; the material itself was cDNA or gDNA.

There are 15 residues in the CDR3. The V and J ends lost 0 bases and 5 bases respectively, with 13 bases between them. Germline V gene sequence: CDR1 KGHSH, CDR2 LQKENI. Here immunoSEQ multiplex PCR was the method, and the copy in TCRdb shows in-frame clones only, minus some. The table includes some 380,000 clones, approximately 86% detected once. The receptor comes from a woman between 35 and 50 years old with acute COVID-19. The source material was PBMCs or T cells enriched from blood (not recorded which). The genes are TRBV18 and TRBJ1-2; D ambiguous. The CDR3 reads CASSPPEGMLYGYTF. Here the CDR3 DNA reads TGTGCCAGCTCACCACCTGAGGGCATGTTGTATGGCTACACCTTC.